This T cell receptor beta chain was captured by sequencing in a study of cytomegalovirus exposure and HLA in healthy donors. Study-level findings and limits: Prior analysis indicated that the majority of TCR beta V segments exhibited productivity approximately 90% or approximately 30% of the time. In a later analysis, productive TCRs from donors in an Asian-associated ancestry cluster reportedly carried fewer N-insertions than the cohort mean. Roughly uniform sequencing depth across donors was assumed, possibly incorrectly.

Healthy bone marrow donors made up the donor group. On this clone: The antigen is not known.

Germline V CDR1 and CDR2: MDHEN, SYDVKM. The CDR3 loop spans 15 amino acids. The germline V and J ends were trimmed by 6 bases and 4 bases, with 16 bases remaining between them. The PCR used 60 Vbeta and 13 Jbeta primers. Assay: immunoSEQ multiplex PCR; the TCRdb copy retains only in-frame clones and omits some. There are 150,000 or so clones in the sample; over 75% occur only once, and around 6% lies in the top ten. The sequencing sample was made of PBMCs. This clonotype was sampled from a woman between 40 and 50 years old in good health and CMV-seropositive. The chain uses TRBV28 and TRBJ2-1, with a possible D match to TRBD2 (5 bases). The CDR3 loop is CASRSGGFPYNEQFF. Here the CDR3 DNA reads TGTGCCAGCAGGTCTGGAGGTTTCCCATACAATGAGCAGTTCTTC.